This T cell receptor beta chain comes out of a study of read filtering for tumor transcriptome and immune sequencing. Study-wide context: Patients were 17 male and roughly 15 female, mean age 65.9 years, range about 47 to 85. Fewer than 10 patients were R-ISS I, about 16 were R-ISS II, about seven were R-ISS III.

This clonotype occurred many times. The junction departs from the called germline gene at one end, perhaps through a read error. Molecular barcoded adaptors covering alpha/delta and beta/gamma chains were used on roughly 370 ng RNA. TCRdb reprocessed the reads with MiXCR, giving one entry per CDR3 protein. The table records 100,000 to 150,000 distinct CDR3 sequences, over 10% of them present only once. Specimen: a population of CD138-negative cells sorted from bone marrow. The sequence was obtained from a donor at least 40 years old with multiple myeloma.

The DNA for the CDR3 is TGCAGAGCTAGAGATTCCGGGACTTACAATGAGCAGTTCTTC. Its protein is CRARDSGTYNEQFF. This chain uses TRBV20-1 with TRBJ2-1; D might be TRBD2 (6 bases). Germline loops: CDR1 DFQATT, CDR2 SNEGSKA (reference sequence). This CDR3 is 14 amino acids long.